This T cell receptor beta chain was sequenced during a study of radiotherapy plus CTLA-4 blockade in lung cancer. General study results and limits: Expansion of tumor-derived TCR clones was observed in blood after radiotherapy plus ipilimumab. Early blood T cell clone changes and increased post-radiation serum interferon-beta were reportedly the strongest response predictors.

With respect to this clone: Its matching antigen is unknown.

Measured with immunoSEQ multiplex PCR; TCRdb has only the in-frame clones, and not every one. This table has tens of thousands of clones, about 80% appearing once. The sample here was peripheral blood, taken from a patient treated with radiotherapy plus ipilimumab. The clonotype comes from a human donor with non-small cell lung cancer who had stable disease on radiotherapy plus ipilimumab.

The CDR3 sequence: CASSSGHVYGYTF. The CDR3 DNA is TGTGCCAGCAGTTCGGGACATGTCTATGGCTACACCTTC. J is TRBJ1-2 and V is TRBV6-5, with D maybe TRBD1 (6 bases). Between the trimmed V and J ends, which lost 4 bases and 4 bases, there was a span of 10 bases. Germline V gene data show CDR1 as MNHEY and CDR2 as SVGAGI. This CDR3 region has 13 residues.